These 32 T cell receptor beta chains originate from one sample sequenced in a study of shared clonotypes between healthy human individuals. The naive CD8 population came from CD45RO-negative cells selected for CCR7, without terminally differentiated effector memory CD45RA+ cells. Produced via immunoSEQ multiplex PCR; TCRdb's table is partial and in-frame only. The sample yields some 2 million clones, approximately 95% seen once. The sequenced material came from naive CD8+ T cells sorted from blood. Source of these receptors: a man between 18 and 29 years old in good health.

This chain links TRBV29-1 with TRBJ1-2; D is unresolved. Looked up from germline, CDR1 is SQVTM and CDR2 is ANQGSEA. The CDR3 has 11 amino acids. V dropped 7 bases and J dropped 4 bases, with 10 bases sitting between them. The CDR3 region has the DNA TGCAGCGCTGGGCAGGCCTATGGCTACACCTTC. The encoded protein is CSAGQAYGYTF.

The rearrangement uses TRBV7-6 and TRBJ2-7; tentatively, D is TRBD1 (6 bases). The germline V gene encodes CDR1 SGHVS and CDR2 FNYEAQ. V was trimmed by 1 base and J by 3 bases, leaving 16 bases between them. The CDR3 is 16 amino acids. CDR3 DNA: TGTGCCAGCAGCTTAGTGTGGTCAGGGGTTAACTACGAGCAGTACTTC. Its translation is CASSLVWSGVNYEQYF.

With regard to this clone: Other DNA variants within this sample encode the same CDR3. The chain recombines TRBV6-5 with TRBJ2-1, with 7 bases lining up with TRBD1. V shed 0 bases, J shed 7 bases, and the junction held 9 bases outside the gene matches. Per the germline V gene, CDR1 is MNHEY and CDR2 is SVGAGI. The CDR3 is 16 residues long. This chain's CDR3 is CASSYSTGETGNEQFF. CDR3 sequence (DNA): TGTGCCAGCAGTTACTCTACAGGGGAGACAGGAAATGAGCAGTTCTTC.

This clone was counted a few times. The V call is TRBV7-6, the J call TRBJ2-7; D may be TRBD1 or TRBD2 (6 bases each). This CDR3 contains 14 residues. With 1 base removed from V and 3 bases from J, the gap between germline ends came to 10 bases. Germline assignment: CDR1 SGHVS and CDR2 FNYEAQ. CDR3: CASSLGGAGYEQYF. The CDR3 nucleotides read TGTGCCAGCAGCTTAGGGGGGGCGGGCTACGAGCAGTACTTC.

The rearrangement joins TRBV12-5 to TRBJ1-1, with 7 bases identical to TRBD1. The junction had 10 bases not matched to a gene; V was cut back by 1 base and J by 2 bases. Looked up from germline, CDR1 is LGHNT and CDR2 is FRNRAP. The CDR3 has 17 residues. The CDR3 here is CASGLDEPGQTNTEAFF. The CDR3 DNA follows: TGTGCTAGTGGTTTGGACGAACCGGGACAGACTAACACTGAAGCTTTCTTT.

This CDR3 reads CASRLGGGVGLGTEAFF. The DNA for the CDR3 is TGCGCCAGCAGACTAGGGGGCGGTGTCGGGTTAGGCACTGAAGCTTTCTTT. The chain recombines TRBV4-1 with TRBJ1-1; 7 bases line up with TRBD1. CDR1 and CDR2 (germline): MGHRA, YSYEKL. With 6 bases clipped from V and 4 bases from J, the junction kept 17 bases outside the gene matches. The CDR3 runs 17 residues.

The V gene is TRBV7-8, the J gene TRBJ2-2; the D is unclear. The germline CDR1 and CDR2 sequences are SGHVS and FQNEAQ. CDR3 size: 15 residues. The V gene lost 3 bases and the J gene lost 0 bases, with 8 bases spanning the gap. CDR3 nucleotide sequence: TGTGCCAGCAGCTTGGGCCTAACGAACACCGGGGAGCTGTTTTTT. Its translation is CASSLGLTNTGELFF.

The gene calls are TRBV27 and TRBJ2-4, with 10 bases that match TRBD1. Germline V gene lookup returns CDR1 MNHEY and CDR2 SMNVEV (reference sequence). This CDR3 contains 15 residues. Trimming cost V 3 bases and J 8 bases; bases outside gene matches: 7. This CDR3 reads CASSFIGQGGDIQYF. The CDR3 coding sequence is TGTGCCAGCAGTTTTATTGGACAGGGGGGAGACATTCAGTACTTC.

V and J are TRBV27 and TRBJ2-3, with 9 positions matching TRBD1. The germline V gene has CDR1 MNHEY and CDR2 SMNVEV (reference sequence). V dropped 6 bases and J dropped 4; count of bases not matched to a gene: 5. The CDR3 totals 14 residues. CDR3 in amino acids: CASSRDRAPDTQYF. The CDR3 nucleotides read TGTGCCAGCAGCCGGGACAGGGCCCCAGATACGCAGTATTTT.

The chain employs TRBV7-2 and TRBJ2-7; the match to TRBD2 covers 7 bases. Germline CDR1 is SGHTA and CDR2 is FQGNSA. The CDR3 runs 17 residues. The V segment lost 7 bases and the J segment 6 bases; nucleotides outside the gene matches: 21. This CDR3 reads CASTTGLDLTRRFEQYF. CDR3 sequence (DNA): TGTGCCAGCACCACCGGACTAGACCTTACCCGGCGGTTCGAGCAGTACTTC. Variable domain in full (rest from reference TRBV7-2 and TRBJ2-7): GAGVSQSPSNKVTEKGKDVELRCDPISGHTALYWYRQSLGQGLEFLIYFQGNSAPDKSGLPSDRFSAERTGGSVSTLTIQRTQQEDSAVYLCASTTGLDLTRRFEQYFGPGTRLTVT.

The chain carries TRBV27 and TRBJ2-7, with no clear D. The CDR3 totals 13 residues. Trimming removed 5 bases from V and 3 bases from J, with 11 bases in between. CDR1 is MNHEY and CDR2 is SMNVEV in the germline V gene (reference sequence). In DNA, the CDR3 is TGTGCCAGCAGTGTCGGCCGTGGCTACGAGCAGTACTTC. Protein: CASSVGRGYEQYF.

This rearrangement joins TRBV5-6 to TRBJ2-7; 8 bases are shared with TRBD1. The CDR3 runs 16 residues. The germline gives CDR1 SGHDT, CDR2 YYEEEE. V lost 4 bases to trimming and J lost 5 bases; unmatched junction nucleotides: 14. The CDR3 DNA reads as TGTGCCAGCAGCAGGGTCACGTTTGACAGGGGACACGAGCAGTACTTC. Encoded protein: CASSRVTFDRGHEQYF.

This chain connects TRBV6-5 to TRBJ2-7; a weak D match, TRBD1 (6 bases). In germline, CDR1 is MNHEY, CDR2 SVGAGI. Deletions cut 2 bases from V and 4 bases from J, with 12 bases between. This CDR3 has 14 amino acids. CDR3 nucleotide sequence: TGTGCCAGCAGTTACGCTGGGGGCGAGTACGAGCAGTACTTC. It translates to CASSYAGGEYEQYF.

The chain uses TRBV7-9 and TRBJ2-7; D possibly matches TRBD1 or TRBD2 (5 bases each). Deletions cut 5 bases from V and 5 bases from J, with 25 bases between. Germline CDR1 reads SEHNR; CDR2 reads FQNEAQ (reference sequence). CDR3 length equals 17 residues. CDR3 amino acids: CASSPAHYGTKNNEQYF. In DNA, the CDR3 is TGTGCCAGCAGCCCCGCTCACTACGGGACCAAGAACAACGAGCAGTACTTC.

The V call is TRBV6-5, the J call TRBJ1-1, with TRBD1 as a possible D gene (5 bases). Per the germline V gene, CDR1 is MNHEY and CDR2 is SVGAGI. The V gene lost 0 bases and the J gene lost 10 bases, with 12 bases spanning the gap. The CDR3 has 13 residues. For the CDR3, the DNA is TGTGCCAGCAGTTACTCGTTGGGGGTCCGAGCTTTCTTT. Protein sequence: CASSYSLGVRAFF.

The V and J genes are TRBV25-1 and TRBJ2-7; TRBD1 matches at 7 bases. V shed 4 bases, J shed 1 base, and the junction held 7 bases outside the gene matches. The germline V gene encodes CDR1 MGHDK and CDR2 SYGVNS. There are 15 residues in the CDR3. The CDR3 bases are TGTGCCAGCAGTGGGCCGAGACAGGGTTCCTACGAGCAGTACTTC. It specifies CASSGPRQGSYEQYF.

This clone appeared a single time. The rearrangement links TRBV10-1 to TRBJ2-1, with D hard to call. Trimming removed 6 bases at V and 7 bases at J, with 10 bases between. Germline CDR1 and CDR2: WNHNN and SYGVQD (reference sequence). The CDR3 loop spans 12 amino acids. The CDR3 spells CASRSEANEQFF. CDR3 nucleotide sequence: TGCGCCAGCAGATCAGAGGCTAATGAGCAGTTCTTC.

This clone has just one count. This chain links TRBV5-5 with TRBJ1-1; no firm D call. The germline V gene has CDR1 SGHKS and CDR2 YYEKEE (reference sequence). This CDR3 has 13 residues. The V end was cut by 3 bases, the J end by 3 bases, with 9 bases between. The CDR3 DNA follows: TGTGCCAGCAGCTCCGGACCCCACACTGAAGCTTTCTTT. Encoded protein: CASSSGPHTEAFF.

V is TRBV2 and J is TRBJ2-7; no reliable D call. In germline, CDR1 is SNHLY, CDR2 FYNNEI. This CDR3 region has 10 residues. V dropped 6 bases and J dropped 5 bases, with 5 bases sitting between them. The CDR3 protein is CASRADEQYF. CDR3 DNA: TGTGCCAGCAGGGCCGACGAGCAGTACTTC. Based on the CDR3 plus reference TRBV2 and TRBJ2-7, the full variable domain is EPEVTQTPSHQVTQMGQEVILRCVPISNHLYFYWYRQILGQKVEFLVSFYNNEISEKSEIFDDQFSVERPDGSNFTLKIRSTKLEDSAMYFCASRADEQYFGPGTRLTVT.

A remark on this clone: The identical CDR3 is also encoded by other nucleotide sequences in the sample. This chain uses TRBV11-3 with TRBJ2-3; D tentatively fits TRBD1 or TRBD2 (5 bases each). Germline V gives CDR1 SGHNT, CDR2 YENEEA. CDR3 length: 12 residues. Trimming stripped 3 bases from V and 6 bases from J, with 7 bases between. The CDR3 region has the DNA TGTGCCAGCAGCTTGGGGGAGGATACGCAGTATTTT. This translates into CASSLGEDTQYF.

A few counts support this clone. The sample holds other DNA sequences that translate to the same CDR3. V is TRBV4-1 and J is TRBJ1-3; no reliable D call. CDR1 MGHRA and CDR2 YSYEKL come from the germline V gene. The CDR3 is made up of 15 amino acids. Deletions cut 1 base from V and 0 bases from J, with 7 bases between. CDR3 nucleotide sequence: TGCGCCAGCAGCCAAGGACCTGGCTCTGGAAACACCATATATTTT. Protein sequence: CASSQGPGSGNTIYF.

CDR3 residues: CASSLDGGGGGTDTQYF. The CDR3 DNA is TGTGCCAGCAGCTTAGATGGTGGTGGAGGGGGCACAGATACGCAGTATTTT. This chain links TRBV7-6 with TRBJ2-3; a weak D match, TRBD2 (6 bases). This CDR3 is built from 17 residues. V gave up 1 base and J gave up 1 base, with 15 bases separating them. Germline V CDR1 and CDR2: SGHVS, FNYEAQ.

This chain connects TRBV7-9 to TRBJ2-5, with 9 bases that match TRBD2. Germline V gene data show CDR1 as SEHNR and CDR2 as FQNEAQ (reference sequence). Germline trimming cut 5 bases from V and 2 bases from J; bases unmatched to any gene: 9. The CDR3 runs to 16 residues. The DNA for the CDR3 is TGTGCCAGCAGCCCGGAGGCGGGGGGGCTGCAAGAGACCCAGTACTTC. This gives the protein CASSPEAGGLQETQYF.

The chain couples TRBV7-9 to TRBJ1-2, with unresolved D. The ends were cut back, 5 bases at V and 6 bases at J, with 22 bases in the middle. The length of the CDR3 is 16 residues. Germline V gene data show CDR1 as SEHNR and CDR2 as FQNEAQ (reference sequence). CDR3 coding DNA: TGTGCCAGCAGCCGCAAGCCTTTAACGAGGGCGGATGGCTACACCTTC. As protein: CASSRKPLTRADGYTF.

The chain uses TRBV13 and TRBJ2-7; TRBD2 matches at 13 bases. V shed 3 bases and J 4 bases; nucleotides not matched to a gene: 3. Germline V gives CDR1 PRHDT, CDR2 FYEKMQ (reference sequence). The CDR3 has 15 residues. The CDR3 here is CASSFGLAGEYEQYF. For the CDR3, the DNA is TGTGCCAGCAGCTTCGGACTAGCGGGAGAGTACGAGCAGTACTTC.

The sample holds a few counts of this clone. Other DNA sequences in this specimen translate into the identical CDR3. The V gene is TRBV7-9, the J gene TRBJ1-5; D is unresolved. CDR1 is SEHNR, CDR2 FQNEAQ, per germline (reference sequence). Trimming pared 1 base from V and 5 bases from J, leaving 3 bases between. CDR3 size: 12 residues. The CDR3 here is CASSLGYQPQHF. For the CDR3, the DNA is TGTGCCAGCAGCTTAGGGTATCAGCCCCAGCATTTT.

CDR3 in DNA: TGTGCCAGCAGTGCACTGAGGGGCGGTGGCACTGAAGCTTTCTTT. This gives the protein CASSALRGGGTEAFF. The chain combines TRBV25-1 with TRBJ1-1, with a tentative D call TRBD1 (5 bases). Trimming pared 4 bases from V and 4 bases from J, leaving 16 bases between. The germline gives CDR1 MGHDK, CDR2 SYGVNS. The CDR3 length is 15 residues.

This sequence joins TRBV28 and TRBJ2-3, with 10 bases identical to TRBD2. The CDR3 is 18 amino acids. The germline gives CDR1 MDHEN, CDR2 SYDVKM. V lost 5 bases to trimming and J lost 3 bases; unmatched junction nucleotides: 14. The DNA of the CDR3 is TGTGCCAGCAGTGACCCCCCCTGGCTAGCGGGGGTGACAGATACGCAGTATTTT. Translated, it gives CASSDPPWLAGVTDTQYF.

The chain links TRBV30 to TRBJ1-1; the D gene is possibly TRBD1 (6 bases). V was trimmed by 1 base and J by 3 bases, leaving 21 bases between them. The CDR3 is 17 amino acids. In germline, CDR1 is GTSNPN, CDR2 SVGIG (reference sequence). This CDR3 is CAWSGDKAGAEDTEAFF. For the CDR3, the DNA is TGTGCCTGGAGTGGGGACAAAGCGGGCGCCGAGGACACTGAAGCTTTCTTT.

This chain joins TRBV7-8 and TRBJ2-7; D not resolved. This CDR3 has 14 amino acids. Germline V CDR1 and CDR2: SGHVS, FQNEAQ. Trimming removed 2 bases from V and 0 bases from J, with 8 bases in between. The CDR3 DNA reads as TGTGCCAGCAGCTTAACAAGCGACTCCTACGAGCAGTACTTC. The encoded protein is CASSLTSDSYEQYF.

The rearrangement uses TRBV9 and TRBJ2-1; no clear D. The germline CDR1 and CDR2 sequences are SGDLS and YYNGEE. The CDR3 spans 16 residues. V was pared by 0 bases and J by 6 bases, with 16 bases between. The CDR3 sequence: CASSVESGLMGNEQFF. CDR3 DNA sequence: TGTGCCAGCAGCGTAGAGTCCGGTTTGATGGGCAATGAGCAGTTCTTC.

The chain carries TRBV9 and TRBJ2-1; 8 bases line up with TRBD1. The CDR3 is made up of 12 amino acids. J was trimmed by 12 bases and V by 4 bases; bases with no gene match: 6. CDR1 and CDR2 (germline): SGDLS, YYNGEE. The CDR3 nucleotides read TGTGCCAGCAGCCTCCCCGGGACAGGGCAGTTCTTC. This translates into CASSLPGTGQFF.